Listed below are T cell receptor beta chains from one sample, sequenced in a study of cytomegalovirus exposure and HLA in healthy donors. Sequencing was performed with immunoSEQ multiplex PCR; in TCRdb, only in-frame clones are kept and a portion is missing. The repertoire includes some 230,000 clones, just over 90% of them detected once, and approximately 1.1% sits in the top ten. The sequencing sample was made of PBMCs. These receptors were taken from a woman aged 18-30 years in good health and CMV-seronegative. The CDR3 runs from the conserved cysteine through the conserved F or W. Each record gives: J gene, V gene, clone size, D gene, CDR3 DNA, CDR3 protein. D genes are given only for firm matches. Clone size is not always given. Where it is, it says once, few, many or a class for expanded clones.

>TRBJ1-5|TRBV18|.|.
TGTGCCAGCTCCGGGGGGGGCCAGGATCAGCCCCAGCATTTT
CASSGGGQDQPQHF
>TRBJ2-1|TRBV7-8|few|TRBD2
TGTGCCAGCAGCATGACTAGCGGGTCATACAATGAGCAGTTCTTC
CASSMTSGSYNEQFF
>TRBJ1-1|TRBV6-1|.|TRBD1
TGTGCCAGCAGTGGCTGGGACAGCAACACTGAAGCTTTCTTT
CASSGWDSNTEAFF
>TRBJ2-2|TRBV19|.|TRBD2
TGTGCCAGTAGTCTCGGGACTAGCGGGAGGGTGTACGGGGAGCTGTTTTTT
CASSLGTSGRVYGELFF
>TRBJ1-5|TRBV7-9|.|TRBD1
TGTGCCAGCAGCCGCGGACAGGGGGTAAAGGATCAGCCCCAGCATTTT
CASSRGQGVKDQPQHF
>TRBJ1-1|TRBV6-6|once|.
TGTGCCAGCAGTGGGGGGGAGGGTTTGTGGACTGAAGCTTTCTTT
CASSGGEGLWTEAFF
>TRBJ2-2|TRBV6-1|.|.
TGTGCCAGCAGTGCGAGGCGGGGAAGTCCAACCGGGGAGCTGTTTTTT
CASSARRGSPTGELFF
>TRBJ2-7|TRBV5-4|.|TRBD2
TGTGCCAGCAGCTTTGGAGCGGGACTTTTATACGAGCAGTACTTC
CASSFGAGLLYEQYF
>TRBJ2-7|TRBV29-1|.|TRBD1
TGCAGCGTTGAAGATCCGCCCGGGACAGGTTCCGACGAGCAGTACTTC
CSVEDPPGTGSDEQYF
>TRBJ1-2|TRBV9|.|TRBD1
TGTGCCAGCAGCGTAGGGACAGGGGGCGACCTCTATGGCTACACCTTC
CASSVGTGGDLYGYTF
>TRBJ1-5|TRBV27|.|TRBD1
TGTGCCAGCAGACCGCGACAGGGTAGCAATCAGCCCCAGCATTTT
CASRPRQGSNQPQHF
>TRBJ1-5|TRBV6-4|.|.
TGTGCCAGCAGTAGACAGGACCGGGAGCCCCAGCATTTT
CASSRQDREPQHF
>TRBJ2-7|TRBV5-1|.|.
TGCGCCAGCAGCCCGAGCGGGTACTCCTACGAGCAGTACTTC
CASSPSGYSYEQYF
>TRBJ2-7|TRBV7-9|once|.
TGTGCCAGCAGCCCACGGGGGTTGGACGGATACTACGAGCAGTACTTC
CASSPRGLDGYYEQYF
>TRBJ1-1|TRBV28|.|.
TGTGCCAGCATCACTCCTACAGGGGAAGCTTTCTTT
CASITPTGEAFF
>TRBJ2-3|TRBV28|.|TRBD1
TGTGCCAGCAGTTTCGGACAGGATAACACAGATACGCAGTATTTT
CASSFGQDNTDTQYF
>TRBJ1-1|TRBV4-1|.|.
TGCGCCAGCAGCCAAGATGGGAGCAGGAAAGCTTTCTTT
CASSQDGSRKAFF
>TRBJ1-3|TRBV15|.|TRBD1
TGTGCCACCAGCAGAGATTTAGGGACAGTTGGAAACACCATATATTTT
CATSRDLGTVGNTIYF
>TRBJ1-2|TRBV4-1|.|.
TGCGCCAGCAGCCAAGTGGGCAGGTCGGCGACCTACTATGGCTACACCTTC
CASSQVGRSATYYGYTF
>TRBJ2-5|TRBV29-1|.|.
TGCAGCGCGACCGGACAGAGAGAGACCCAGTACTTC
CSATGQRETQYF
>TRBJ2-7|TRBV5-1|.|TRBD2
TGCGCCAGCAGCTTGGCCGCGACTAGCGAGCGTGAGCAGTACTTC
CASSLAATSEREQYF
>TRBJ2-3|TRBV30|.|.
TGTGCCTGGGGGGACACAGGGAGGGGCACAGATACGCAGTATTTT
CAWGDTGRGTDTQYF
>TRBJ1-1|TRBV27|.|.
TGTGCCAGCAGTTCGACGACAGGCCCCATGAACACTGAAGCTTTCTTT
CASSSTTGPMNTEAFF
>TRBJ1-1|TRBV28|.|TRBD1
TGTGCCAGCAGTTACAGGGGGTTGGAAACTGAAGCTTTCTTT
CASSYRGLETEAFF
>TRBJ2-3|TRBV19|.|TRBD2
TGTGCCAGTAGTCCTTCTTGGGGGAGGGCCACAGATACGCAGTATTTT
CASSPSWGRATDTQYF
>TRBJ2-1|TRBV10-1|.|TRBD2
TGCGCCAGCAGTGAGTCCCCGGCGGGGGACGATGAGCAGTTCTTC
CASSESPAGDDEQFF
>TRBJ1-2|TRBV2|.|.
TGTGCCAGCAGCTATGGACTGACCTATGGCTACACCTTC
CASSYGLTYGYTF
>TRBJ2-1|TRBV6-5|.|TRBD1
TGTGCCAGCAGCTCCGACAGGGGCCGGTACAATGAGCAGTTCTTC
CASSSDRGRYNEQFF